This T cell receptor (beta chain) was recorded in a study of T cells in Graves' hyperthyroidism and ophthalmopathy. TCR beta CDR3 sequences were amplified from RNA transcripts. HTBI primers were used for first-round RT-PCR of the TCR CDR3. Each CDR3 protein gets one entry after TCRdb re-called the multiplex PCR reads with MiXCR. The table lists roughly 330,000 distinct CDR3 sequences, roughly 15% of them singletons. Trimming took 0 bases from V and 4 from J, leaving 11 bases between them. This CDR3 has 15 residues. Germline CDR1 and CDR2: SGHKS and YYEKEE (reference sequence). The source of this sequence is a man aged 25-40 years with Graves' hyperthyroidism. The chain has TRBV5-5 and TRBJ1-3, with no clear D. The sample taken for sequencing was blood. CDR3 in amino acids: CASSLVWQAGNTIYF. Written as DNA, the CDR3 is TGTGCCAGCAGCTTGGTGTGGCAGGCCGGAAACACCATATATTTT. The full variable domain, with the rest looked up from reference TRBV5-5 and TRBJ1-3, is DAGVTQSPTHLIKTRGQQVTLRCSPISGHKSVSWYQQVLGQGPQFIFQYYEKEERGRGNFPDRFSARQFPNYSSELNVNALLLGDSALYLCASSLVWQAGNTIYFGEGSWLTVV.